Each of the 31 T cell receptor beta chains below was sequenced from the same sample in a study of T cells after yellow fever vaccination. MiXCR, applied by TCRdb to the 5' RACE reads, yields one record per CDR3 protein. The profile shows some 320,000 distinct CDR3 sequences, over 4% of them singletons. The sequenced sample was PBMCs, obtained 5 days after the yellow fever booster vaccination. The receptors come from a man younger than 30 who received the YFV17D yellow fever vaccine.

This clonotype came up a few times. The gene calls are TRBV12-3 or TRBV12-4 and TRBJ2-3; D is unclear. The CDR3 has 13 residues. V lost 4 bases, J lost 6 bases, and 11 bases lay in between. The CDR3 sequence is CASSWQAPDTQYF. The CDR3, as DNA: TGTGCCAGCAGTTGGCAGGCTCCGGATACGCAGTATTTT.

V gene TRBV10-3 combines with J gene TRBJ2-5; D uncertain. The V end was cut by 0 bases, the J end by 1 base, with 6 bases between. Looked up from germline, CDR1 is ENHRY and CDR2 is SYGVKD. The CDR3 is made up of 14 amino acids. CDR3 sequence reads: CAISESEAQETQYF. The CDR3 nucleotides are TGTGCCATCAGTGAGTCGGAAGCCCAAGAGACCCAGTACTTC.

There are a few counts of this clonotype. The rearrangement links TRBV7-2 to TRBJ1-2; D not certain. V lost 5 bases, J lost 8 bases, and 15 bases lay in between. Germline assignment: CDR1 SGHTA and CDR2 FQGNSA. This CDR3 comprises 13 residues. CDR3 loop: CASSPTPPRGYTF. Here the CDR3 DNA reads TGTGCCAGCAGCCCCACGCCGCCTAGAGGCTACACCTTC.

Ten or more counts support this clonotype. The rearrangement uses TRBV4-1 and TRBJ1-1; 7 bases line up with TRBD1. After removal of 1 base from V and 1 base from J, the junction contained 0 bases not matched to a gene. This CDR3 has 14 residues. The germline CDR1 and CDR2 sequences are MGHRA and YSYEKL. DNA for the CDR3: TGCGCCAGCAGCCAAGCAGGGGGGAACACTGAAGCTTTCTTT. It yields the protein CASSQAGGNTEAFF.

In DNA, the CDR3 is TGCAGTGCTAGTCTGGCTAGCGGGGGGGCGAACACCGGGGAGCTGTTTTTT. Protein: CSASLASGGANTGELFF. The rearrangement joins TRBV20-1 to TRBJ2-2; 12 bases agree with TRBD2. The CDR3 is 17 residues long. V was clipped by 3 bases and J by 0 bases; unmatched bases: 5. Germline V lookup: CDR1 DFQATT, CDR2 SNEGSKA (reference sequence).

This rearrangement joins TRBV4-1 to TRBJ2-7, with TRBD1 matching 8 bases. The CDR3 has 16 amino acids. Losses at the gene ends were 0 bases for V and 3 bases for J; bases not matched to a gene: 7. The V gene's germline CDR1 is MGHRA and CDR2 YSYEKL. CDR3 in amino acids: CASSQDRDRRIYEQYF. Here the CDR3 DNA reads TGCGCCAGCAGCCAAGACCGGGACAGGAGAATCTACGAGCAGTACTTC.

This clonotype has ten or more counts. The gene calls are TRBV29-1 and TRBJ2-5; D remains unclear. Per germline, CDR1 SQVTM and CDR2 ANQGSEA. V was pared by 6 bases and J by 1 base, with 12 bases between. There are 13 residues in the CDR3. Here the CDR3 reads CSVAWTVQETQYF. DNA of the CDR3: TGCAGCGTCGCCTGGACGGTCCAAGAGACCCAGTACTTC.

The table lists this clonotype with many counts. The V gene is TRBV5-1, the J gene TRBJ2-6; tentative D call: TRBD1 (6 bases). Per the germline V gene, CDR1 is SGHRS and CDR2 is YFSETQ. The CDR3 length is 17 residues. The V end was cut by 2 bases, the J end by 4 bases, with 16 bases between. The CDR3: CASSFGPTGPGANVLTF. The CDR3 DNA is TGCGCCAGCAGCTTCGGCCCAACAGGGCCCGGGGCCAACGTCCTGACTTTC.

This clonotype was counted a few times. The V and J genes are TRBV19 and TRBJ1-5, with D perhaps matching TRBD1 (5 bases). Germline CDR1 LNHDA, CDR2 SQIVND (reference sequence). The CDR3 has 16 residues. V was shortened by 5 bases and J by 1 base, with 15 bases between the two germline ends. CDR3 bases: TGTGCCAGTAGTGCCCTTAGGGCAGGGAGCAATCAGCCCCAGCATTTT. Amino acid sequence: CASSALRAGSNQPQHF.

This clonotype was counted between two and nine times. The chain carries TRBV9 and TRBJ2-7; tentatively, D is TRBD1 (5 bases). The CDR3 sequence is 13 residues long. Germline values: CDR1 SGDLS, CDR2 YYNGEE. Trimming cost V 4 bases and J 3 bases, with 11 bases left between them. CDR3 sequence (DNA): TGTGCCAGCAGCACAGGACCGCGCTACGAGCAGTACTTC. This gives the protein CASSTGPRYEQYF. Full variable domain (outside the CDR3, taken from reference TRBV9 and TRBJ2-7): DSGVTQTPKHLITATGQRVTLRCSPRSGDLSVYWYQQSLDQGLQFLIQYYNGEERAKGNILERFSAQQFPDLHSELNLSSLELGDSALYFCASSTGPRYEQYFGPGTRLTVT.

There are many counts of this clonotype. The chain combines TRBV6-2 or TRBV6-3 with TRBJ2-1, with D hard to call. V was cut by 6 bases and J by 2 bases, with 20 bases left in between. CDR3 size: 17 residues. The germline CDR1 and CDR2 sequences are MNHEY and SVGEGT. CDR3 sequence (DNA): TGTGCCAGCAGGGTTAAGACCCCTAGGTCCCCCTACAATGAGCAGTTCTTC. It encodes CASRVKTPRSPYNEQFF.

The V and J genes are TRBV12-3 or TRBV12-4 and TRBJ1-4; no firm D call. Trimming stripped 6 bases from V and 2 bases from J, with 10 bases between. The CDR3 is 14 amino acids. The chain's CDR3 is CASREWGTNEKLFF. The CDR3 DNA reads TGTGCCAGCAGGGAGTGGGGTACTAATGAAAAACTGTTTTTT.

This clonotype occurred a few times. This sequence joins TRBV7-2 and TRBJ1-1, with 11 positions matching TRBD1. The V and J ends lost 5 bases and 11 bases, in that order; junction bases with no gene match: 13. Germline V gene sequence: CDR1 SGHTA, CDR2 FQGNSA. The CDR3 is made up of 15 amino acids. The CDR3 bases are TGTGCCAGCAGCCTCCAAGACGGGACAGGGGGGGAGGCTTTCTTT. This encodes CASSLQDGTGGEAFF.

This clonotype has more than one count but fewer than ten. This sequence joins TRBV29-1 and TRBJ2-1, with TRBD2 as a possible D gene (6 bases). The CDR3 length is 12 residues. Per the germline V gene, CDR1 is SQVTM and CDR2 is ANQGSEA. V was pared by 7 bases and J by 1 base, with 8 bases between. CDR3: CSATRSYNEQFF. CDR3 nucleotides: TGCAGCGCGACTAGGTCCTACAATGAGCAGTTCTTC.

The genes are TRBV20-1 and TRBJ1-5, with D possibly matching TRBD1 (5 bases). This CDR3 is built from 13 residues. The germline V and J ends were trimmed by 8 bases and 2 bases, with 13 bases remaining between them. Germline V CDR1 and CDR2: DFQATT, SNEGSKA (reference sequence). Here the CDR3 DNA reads TGCAGTACTGACCGGGACGGCAATCAGCCCCAGCATTTT. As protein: CSTDRDGNQPQHF.

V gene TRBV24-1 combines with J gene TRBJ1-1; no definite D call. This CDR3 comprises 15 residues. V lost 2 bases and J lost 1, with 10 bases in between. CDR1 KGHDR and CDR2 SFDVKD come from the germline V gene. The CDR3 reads CATSDSGRTNTEAFF. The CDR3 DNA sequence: TGTGCCACCAGTGATTCCGGACGTACGAACACTGAAGCTTTCTTT.

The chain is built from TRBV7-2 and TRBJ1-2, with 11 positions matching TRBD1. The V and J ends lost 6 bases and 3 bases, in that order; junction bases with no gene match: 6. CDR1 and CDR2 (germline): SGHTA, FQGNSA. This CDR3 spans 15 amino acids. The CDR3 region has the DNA TGTGCCAGCAGATATCCGGGACAGGGGGACTATGGCTACACCTTC. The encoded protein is CASRYPGQGDYGYTF.

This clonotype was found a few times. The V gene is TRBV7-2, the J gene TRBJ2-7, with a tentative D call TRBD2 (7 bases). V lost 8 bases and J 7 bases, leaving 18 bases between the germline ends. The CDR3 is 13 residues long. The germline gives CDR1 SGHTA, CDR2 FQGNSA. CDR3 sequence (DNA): TGTGCCAGCGCCGGAGGGGGGGCGGGAGAGCAGTACTTC. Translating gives CASAGGGAGEQYF.

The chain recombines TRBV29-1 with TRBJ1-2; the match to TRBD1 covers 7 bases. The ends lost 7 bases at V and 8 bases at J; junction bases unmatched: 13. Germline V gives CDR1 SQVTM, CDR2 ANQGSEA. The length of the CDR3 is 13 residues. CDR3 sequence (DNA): TGCAGCGCCAGGGGGATTTTGGAGTACGGCTACACCTTC. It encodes CSARGILEYGYTF.

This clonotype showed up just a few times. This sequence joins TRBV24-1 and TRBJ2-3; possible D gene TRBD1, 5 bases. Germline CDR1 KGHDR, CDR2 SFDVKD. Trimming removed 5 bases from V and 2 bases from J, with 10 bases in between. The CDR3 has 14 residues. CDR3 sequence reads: CATSARGHTDTQYF. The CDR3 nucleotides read TGTGCCACCAGTGCTCGCGGACACACAGATACGCAGTATTTT.

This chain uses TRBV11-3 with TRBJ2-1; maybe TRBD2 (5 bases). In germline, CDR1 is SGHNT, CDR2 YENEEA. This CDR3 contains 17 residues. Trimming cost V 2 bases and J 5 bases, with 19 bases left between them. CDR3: CASSLTDGARGNNEQFF. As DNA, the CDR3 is TGTGCCAGCAGCTTAACGGACGGAGCTCGGGGTAACAATGAGCAGTTCTTC.

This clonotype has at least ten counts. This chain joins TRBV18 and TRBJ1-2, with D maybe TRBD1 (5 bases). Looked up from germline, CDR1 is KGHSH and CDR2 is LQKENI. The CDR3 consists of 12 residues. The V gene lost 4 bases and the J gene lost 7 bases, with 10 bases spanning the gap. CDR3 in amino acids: CASSQEGSGYTF. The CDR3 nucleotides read TGTGCCAGCTCACAGGAGGGGTCTGGCTACACCTTC.

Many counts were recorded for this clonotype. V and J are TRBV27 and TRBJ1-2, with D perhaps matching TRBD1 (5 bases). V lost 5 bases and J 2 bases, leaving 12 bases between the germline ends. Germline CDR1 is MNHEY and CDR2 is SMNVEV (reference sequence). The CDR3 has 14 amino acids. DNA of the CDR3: TGTGCCAGCAGTGCTCTCGGGGGGAACTATGGCTACACCTTC. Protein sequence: CASSALGGNYGYTF.

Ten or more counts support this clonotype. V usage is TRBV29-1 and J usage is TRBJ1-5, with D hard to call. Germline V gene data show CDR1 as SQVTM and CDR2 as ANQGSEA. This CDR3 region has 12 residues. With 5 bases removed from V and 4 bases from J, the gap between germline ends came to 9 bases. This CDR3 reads CSVMGENQPQHF. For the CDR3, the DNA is TGCAGCGTTATGGGTGAGAATCAGCCCCAGCATTTT.

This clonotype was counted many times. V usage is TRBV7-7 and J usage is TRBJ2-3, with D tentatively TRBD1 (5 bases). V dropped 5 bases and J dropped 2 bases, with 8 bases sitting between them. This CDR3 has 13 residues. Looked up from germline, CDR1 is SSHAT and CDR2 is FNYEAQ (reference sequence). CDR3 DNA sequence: TGTGCCAGCAGCGCGGACACCACAGATACGCAGTATTTT. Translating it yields CASSADTTDTQYF.

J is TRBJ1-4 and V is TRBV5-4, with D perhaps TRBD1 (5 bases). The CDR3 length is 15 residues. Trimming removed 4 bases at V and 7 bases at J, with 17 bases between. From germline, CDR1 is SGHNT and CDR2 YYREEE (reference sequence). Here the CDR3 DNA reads TGTGCCAGCAGCGGAGGGACCGGCCGTGGTGAAAAACTGTTTTTT. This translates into CASSGGTGRGEKLFF.

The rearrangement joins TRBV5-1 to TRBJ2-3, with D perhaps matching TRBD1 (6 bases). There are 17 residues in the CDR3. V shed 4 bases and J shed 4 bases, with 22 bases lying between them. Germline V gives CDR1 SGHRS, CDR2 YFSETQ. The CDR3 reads CASSQKDRNPYPDTQYF. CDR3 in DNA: TGCGCCAGCAGCCAAAAAGACAGGAACCCTTATCCAGATACGCAGTATTTT. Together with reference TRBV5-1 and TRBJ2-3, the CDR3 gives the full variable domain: KAGVTQTPRYLIKTRGQQVTLSCSPISGHRSVSWYQQTPGQGLQFLFEYFSETQRNKGNFPGRFSGRQFSNSRSEMNVSTLELGDSALYLCASSQKDRNPYPDTQYFGPGTRLTVL.

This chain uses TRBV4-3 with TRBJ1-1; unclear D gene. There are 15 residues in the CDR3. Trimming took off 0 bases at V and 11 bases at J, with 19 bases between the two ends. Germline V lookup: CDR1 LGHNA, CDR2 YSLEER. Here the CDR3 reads CASSQDLALRATAFF. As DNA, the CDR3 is TGCGCCAGCAGCCAAGATTTAGCTTTACGGGCGACCGCTTTCTTT.

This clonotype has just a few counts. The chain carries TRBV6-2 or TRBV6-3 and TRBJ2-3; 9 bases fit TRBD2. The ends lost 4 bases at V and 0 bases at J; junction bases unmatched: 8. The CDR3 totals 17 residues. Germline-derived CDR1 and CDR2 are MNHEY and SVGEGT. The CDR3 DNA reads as TGTGCCAGCAGTTCTCCGGTTGCGGGGGGGAGCACAGATACGCAGTATTTT. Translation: CASSSPVAGGSTDTQYF.

The CDR3 nucleotides are TGTGCCAGCAGCCAAGGGGGGACAGGGGGCGAATGGGAAGCTTTCTTT. Residues: CASSQGGTGGEWEAFF. This chain links TRBV4-2 with TRBJ1-1; 12 bases match TRBD1. This CDR3 comprises 16 residues. J was trimmed by 8 bases and V by 1 base; bases with no gene match: 8. Germline CDR1 reads LGHNA; CDR2 reads YNFKEQ.

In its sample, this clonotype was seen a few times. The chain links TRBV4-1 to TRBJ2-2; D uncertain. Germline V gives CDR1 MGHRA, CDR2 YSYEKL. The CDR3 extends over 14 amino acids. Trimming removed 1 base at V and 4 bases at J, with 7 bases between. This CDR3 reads CASSQVGFTGELFF. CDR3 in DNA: TGCGCCAGCAGCCAAGTAGGTTTCACCGGGGAGCTGTTTTTT.